These T cell receptor beta chains were read from a single sample in a study of blood T cell repertoires in COVID-19. Generated by immunoSEQ multiplex PCR, the TCRdb table keeps only in-frame clones and is missing some. The sample yields approximately 320,000 clones, 90% seen once. Sequenced material: PBMCs or T cells enriched from blood (not recorded which). These TCRs come from a man aged 60 to 75 who had recovered from COVID-19. Each CDR3 is given with its conserved first and last residue. Fields, in order: V gene, D gene, J gene, clone size, CDR3 DNA, CDR3 protein. The D gene is left open where the match is weak. Clone size, where shown, is once, few, many, or a class for clones that have expanded.

TRBV6-2/TRBV6-3,NA,TRBJ2-5,NA,TGTGCCAGCAGCCAGTGGGGGGACGGAGAGACCCAGTACTTC,CASSQWGDGETQYF
TRBV5-1,NA,TRBJ2-7,NA,TGCGCCAGCAGCTTGAGTGGGCCCGAGCAGTACTTC,CASSLSGPEQYF
TRBV11-1,NA,TRBJ1-6,once,TGTGCCAGCAGCCGACGGGACTTCGATTCACCCCTCCACTTT,CASSRRDFDSPLHF
TRBV10-3,NA,TRBJ1-1,NA,TGTGCCATCAGGGGAGGGGAGGGGGTCACTGAAGCTTTCTTT,CAIRGGEGVTEAFF
TRBV6-1,NA,TRBJ2-5,NA,TGTGCCAGCAGTGAAAGAGGAGGGGCTGGGGAGACCCAGTACTTC,CASSERGGAGETQYF
TRBV9,NA,TRBJ2-3,NA,TGTGCCAGCAGCGTATTTAGCAGCCCCACAGATACGCAGTATTTT,CASSVFSSPTDTQYF
TRBV3-1/TRBV3-2,TRBD1,TRBJ2-5,NA,TGTGCCAGCAGCCAAGGACAGGGTGGGGGTGAAGAGACCCAGTACTTC,CASSQGQGGGEETQYF
TRBV3-1/TRBV3-2,TRBD2,TRBJ2-1,NA,TGTGCCAGCAGCAAAAGCGGGAGCTTTGAGCAGTTCTTC,CASSKSGSFEQFF
TRBV18,NA,TRBJ1-5,NA,TGTGCCAGCTCGCCAAGCCCGGGCAATCAGCCCCAGCATTTT,CASSPSPGNQPQHF
TRBV4-3,NA,TRBJ2-7,NA,TGCGCCAGCAGCCAAGATCTAGGGGTGGTCTACGAGCAGTACTTC,CASSQDLGVVYEQYF
TRBV4-1,NA,TRBJ1-4,once,TGCGCCAGCAGCCCCGGGAGGGGGAATGGAAAACTGTTTTTT,CASSPGRGNGKLFF
TRBV7-3,NA,TRBJ1-1,once,TGTGCCAGCAGCTTAACTCCCCCGGCTGAAGCTTTCTTT,CASSLTPPAEAFF
TRBV6-6,NA,TRBJ1-2,NA,TGTGCCAGCAGTTACTCGACGGGACACTTTGGCTACACCTTC,CASSYSTGHFGYTF
TRBV29-1,TRBD2,TRBJ2-1,once,TGCAGCGTTGTAGGCTCTAGCGGGGGCGAAACGTACAATGAGCAGTTCTTC,CSVVGSSGGETYNEQFF
TRBV6-5,NA,TRBJ1-2,NA,TGTGCCAGCACCGCGGACAGACACTATGGCTACACCTTC,CASTADRHYGYTF
TRBV4-1,TRBD2,TRBJ2-3,NA,TGCGCCAGCAGCCAAGCTAGCGGGGGGTACTCCTCCCCTAGCACAGATACGCAGTATTTT,CASSQASGGYSSPSTDTQYF
TRBV15,TRBD2,TRBJ2-1,NA,TGTGCCACCAGCAGAGACAGAACTAGCGGACCCTACAATGAGCAGTTCTTC,CATSRDRTSGPYNEQFF
TRBV6-2/TRBV6-3,NA,TRBJ1-1,NA,TGTGCCAGCAGTGCCGGCAGGGGCCCGAACACTGAAGCTTTCTTT,CASSAGRGPNTEAFF
TRBV15,TRBD2,TRBJ2-5,NA,TGTGCCACCAGCATTCACGAAGGACTAGCGGGGGGAAAGACCCAGTACTTC,CATSIHEGLAGGKTQYF
TRBV7-8,NA,TRBJ2-3,NA,TGTGCCAGCAGCTTAGGCGCAGATACGCAGTATTTT,CASSLGADTQYF
TRBV4-2,TRBD1,TRBJ1-4,NA,TGTGCCGAGGAGGGACAGGCTAATGAAAAACTGTTTTTT,CAEEGQANEKLFF
TRBV5-4,NA,TRBJ2-2,few,TGTGCCAGCAGCTTTCTTAACACCGGGGAGCTGTTTTTT,CASSFLNTGELFF
TRBV18,NA,TRBJ1-1,NA,TGTGCCAGCTCCCCGCTCATGGAGGGTAACACTGAAGCTTTCTTT,CASSPLMEGNTEAFF
TRBV28,TRBD1,TRBJ1-1,NA,TGTGCCAGCAGACCAGACAGGGAGGTCTTTCGGAACACTGAAGCTTTCTTT,CASRPDREVFRNTEAFF
TRBV11-2,TRBD2,TRBJ2-7,NA,TGTGCCAGCAGCATCGGGACTAGCCGATCCTACGAGCAGTACTTC,CASSIGTSRSYEQYF
TRBV25-1,TRBD2,TRBJ2-5,NA,TGTGCCAGCACTCCGGGACTAGCGGTCGAGACCCAGTACTTC,CASTPGLAVETQYF
TRBV7-6,NA,TRBJ2-1,NA,TGTGCCAGCAGCTTAGCGCGGGCAGGGGACAATGAGCAGTTCTTC,CASSLARAGDNEQFF
TRBV2,NA,TRBJ1-2,NA,TGTGCCAGCAGTGAACGAGTACAGGGATCGACGATTTATGGCTACACCTTC,CASSERVQGSTIYGYTF
TRBV3-1/TRBV3-2,NA,TRBJ2-5,NA,TGTGCCAGCAGCCAAGCTGGGAGGGAGACCCAGTACTTC,CASSQAGRETQYF
TRBV19,NA,TRBJ2-7,NA,TGTGCCAGTAGCTTGGGACAATCCTACGAGCAGTACTTC,CASSLGQSYEQYF
TRBV29-1,NA,TRBJ1-1,NA,TGCAGCGTTCAGTCAAGTGCGAACACTGAAGCTTTCTTT,CSVQSSANTEAFF
TRBV6-2/TRBV6-3,NA,TRBJ2-7,NA,TGTGCCAGCAGTTACAAGGGAGGTTCTTACGAGCAGTACTTC,CASSYKGGSYEQYF
TRBV4-2,TRBD1,TRBJ1-6,NA,TGTGCCAGCAGCCAACCAGGGGGCAACTCACCCCTCCACTTT,CASSQPGGNSPLHF
TRBV24-1,NA,TRBJ2-1,NA,TGTGCCACCAGTGCGGCAGCGCCCCTAAATTACAATGAGCAGTTCTTC,CATSAAAPLNYNEQFF
TRBV18,TRBD2,TRBJ2-7,NA,TGTGCCAGCTCACCTAAAAGTTCTAGCGGACCCTACGAGCAGTACTTC,CASSPKSSSGPYEQYF
TRBV6-5,TRBD1,TRBJ2-3,NA,TGTGCCGGGGGACAGGGTGTGCGATATACGCAGTATTTT,CAGGQGVRYTQYF